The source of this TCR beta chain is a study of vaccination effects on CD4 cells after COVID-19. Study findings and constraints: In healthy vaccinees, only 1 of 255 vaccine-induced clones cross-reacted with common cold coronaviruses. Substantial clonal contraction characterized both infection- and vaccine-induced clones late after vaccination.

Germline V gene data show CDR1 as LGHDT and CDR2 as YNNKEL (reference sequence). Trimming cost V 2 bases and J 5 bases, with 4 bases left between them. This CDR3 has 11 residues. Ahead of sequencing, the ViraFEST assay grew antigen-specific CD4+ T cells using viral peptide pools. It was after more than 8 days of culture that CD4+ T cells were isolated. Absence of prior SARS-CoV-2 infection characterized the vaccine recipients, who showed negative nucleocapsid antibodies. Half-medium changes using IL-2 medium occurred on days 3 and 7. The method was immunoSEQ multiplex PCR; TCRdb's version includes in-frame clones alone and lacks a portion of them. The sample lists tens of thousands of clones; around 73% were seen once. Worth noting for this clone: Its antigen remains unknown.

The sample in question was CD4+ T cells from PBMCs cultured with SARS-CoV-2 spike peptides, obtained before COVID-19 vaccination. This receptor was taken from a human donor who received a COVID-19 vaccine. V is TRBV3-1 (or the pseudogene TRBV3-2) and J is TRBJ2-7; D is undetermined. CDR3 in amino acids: CASSQSDEQYF. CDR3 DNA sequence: TGTGCCAGCAGCCAATCAGACGAGCAGTACTTC.